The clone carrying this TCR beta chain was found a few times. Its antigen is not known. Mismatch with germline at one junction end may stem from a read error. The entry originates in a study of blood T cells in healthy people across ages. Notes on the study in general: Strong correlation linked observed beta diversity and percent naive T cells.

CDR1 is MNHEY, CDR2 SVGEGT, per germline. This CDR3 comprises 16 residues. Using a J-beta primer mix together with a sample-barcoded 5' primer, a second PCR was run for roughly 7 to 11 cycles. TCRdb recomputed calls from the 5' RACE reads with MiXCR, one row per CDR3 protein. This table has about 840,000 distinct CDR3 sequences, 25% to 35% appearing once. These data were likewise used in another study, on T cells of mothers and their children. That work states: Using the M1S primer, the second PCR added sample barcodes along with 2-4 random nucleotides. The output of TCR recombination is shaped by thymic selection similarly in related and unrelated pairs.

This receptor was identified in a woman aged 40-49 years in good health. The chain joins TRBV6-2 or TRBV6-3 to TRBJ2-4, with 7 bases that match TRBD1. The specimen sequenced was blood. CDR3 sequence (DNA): TGTGCCAGCAGTGCGACAGGGAAGGGAGCCAAGAACATTCAGTACTTC. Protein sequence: CASSATGKGAKNIQYF.